This T cell receptor beta chain was sequenced for a study of cytomegalovirus exposure and HLA in healthy donors. Study-wide findings and caveats: The study put 150 to 200 TCR beta chains on its list as cytomegalovirus-associated. As was reported, the classifier diagnosed cytomegalovirus status with high specificity and sensitivity.

The count of this clone is one. The antigen remains undetermined. The data were produced by immunoSEQ multiplex PCR, yet TCRdb's version contains in-frame clones alone and is incomplete. The sample lists some 210,000 clones; 70% to 90% were seen once. The donors belonged to the roughly 130-subject validation cohort, separate from the approximately 700-subject first cohort. The clonotype was recovered from a woman younger than 35 in good health and CMV-seronegative. Sample: PBMCs.

The CDR3 protein is CAWSLGNNEQFF. In DNA, the CDR3 is TGTGCCTGGAGTCTAGGTAATAATGAGCAGTTCTTC. The chain employs TRBV30 and TRBJ2-1; D gene ambiguous. CDR1 GTSNPN and CDR2 SVGIG come from the germline V gene (reference sequence). The CDR3 is 12 residues long. V lost 2 bases and J lost 7, with 9 bases in between.